A single sample is the source of the 23 T cell receptor beta chains below, sequenced in a study of T-cell reconstitution after alpha-beta-depleted transplantation in children. TCRbeta library construction was performed incorporating unique molecular identifiers. TCRdb fed the PCR reads into MiXCR, producing one record per CDR3 protein. The data show around 230,000 distinct CDR3 sequences, approximately 17% seen once. The sequencing used PBMCs, mostly from graft donor cells, collected 360 days after TCRalphabeta/CD19-depleted stem cell transplant. The source of these receptors is a male patient between 2 and 10 years old who had a stem cell transplant for acute lymphoblastic leukemia, so the T cells may come from the graft donor.

This rearrangement joins TRBV15 to TRBJ2-7; TRBD1 matches 9 bases. Trimming at V came to 9 bases and at J to 5 bases, leaving 11 bases not matched to a gene. Germline CDR1 LNHNV, CDR2 YYDKDF (reference sequence). CDR3 size: 14 residues. In nucleotides, the CDR3 is TGTGCCACAGCTCCTCGGGACAGGGACCACGAGCAGTACTTC. Translating it yields CATAPRDRDHEQYF.

This clonotype was observed a few times. The J gene is TRBJ2-2, the V gene TRBV7-9; D gene unclear. The CDR3 loop spans 15 amino acids. Germline V gene lookup returns CDR1 SEHNR and CDR2 FQNEAQ (reference sequence). The V gene lost 5 bases and the J gene lost 6 bases, with 16 bases spanning the gap. CDR3 nucleotides: TGTGCCAGCAGCCCGCCCCCCGTGCAACCCGGGGAGCTGTTTTTT. This gives the protein CASSPPPVQPGELFF.

This rearrangement joins TRBV7-2 to TRBJ2-7; tentative D call: TRBD2 (6 bases). Deletions cut 0 bases from V and 7 bases from J, with 16 bases between. This CDR3 contains 15 residues. From germline, CDR1 is SGHTA and CDR2 FQGNSA. CDR3 protein: CASSLARGAPWEQYF. The CDR3 bases are TGTGCCAGCAGCTTAGCGCGCGGGGCCCCTTGGGAGCAGTACTTC.

This clonotype was found many times. This chain links TRBV5-6 with TRBJ2-2; no definite D call. The CDR3 length is 13 residues. V was clipped by 4 bases and J by 5 bases, with 9 bases between them. The germline V gene has CDR1 SGHDT and CDR2 YYEEEE. The CDR3 bases are TGTGCCAGCAGCCACCCCGGGACCGGGGAGCTGTTTTTT. Its translation: CASSHPGTGELFF.

This sequence joins TRBV6-1 and TRBJ2-7; TRBD1 aligns across 9 bases. The CDR3 contains 14 residues. Germline trimming cut 6 bases from V and 4 bases from J; bases unmatched to any gene: 7. Germline V lookup: CDR1 MNHNS, CDR2 SASEGT. The CDR3, as DNA: TGTGCCAGCAGCACGGGACAGGGTTTTTACGAGCAGTACTTC. Residues: CASSTGQGFYEQYF.

J is TRBJ1-1 and V is TRBV5-1; D might be TRBD1 (5 bases). The V end lost 0 bases, the J end lost 3 bases, and 12 bases lay between the germline ends. This CDR3 spans 15 amino acids. The germline gives CDR1 SGHRS, CDR2 YFSETQ. Here the CDR3 reads CASSLDGALDTEAFF. CDR3 DNA sequence: TGCGCCAGCAGCTTGGACGGGGCGTTGGACACTGAAGCTTTCTTT.

This clonotype appeared a few times. The chain uses TRBV5-1 and TRBJ2-7; D unresolved. This CDR3 region has 15 residues. Per germline, CDR1 SGHRS and CDR2 YFSETQ. Trimming took 3 bases from V and 0 from J, leaving 13 bases between them. DNA for the CDR3: TGCGCCAGCAGCTCTGGACCCCCGAGCTCCTACGAGCAGTACTTC. It yields the protein CASSSGPPSSYEQYF. Using reference TRBV5-1 and TRBJ2-7 for the parts outside the CDR3, the full variable domain is KAGVTQTPRYLIKTRGQQVTLSCSPISGHRSVSWYQQTPGQGLQFLFEYFSETQRNKGNFPGRFSGRQFSNSRSEMNVSTLELGDSALYLCASSSGPPSSYEQYFGPGTRLTVT.

V usage is TRBV29-1 and J usage is TRBJ1-6; 8 bases map to TRBD1. Germline loops: CDR1 SQVTM, CDR2 ANQGSEA. The length of the CDR3 is 14 residues. The J segment lost 5 bases and the V segment lost 6 bases, leaving 6 bases of the junction unmatched. The CDR3, as DNA: TGCAGCGTCGAGGACAGGGCAGATAATTCACCCCTCCACTTT. Translating it yields CSVEDRADNSPLHF.

This clonotype was counted once. The chain is built from TRBV4-3 and TRBJ2-7; 7 bases are shared with TRBD2. Germline V CDR1 and CDR2: LGHNA, YSLEER. The CDR3 loop spans 15 amino acids. Trimming removed 3 bases from V and 2 bases from J; junction bases left unmatched: 7. The CDR3 nucleotides read TGCGCCAGCAGCCAGCTGGCTAGCGGAACCTACGAGCAGTACTTC. Protein product: CASSQLASGTYEQYF.

The chain recombines TRBV5-1 with TRBJ2-7; possibly TRBD2 for D (6 bases). Germline assignment: CDR1 SGHRS and CDR2 YFSETQ. V was shortened by 0 bases and J by 3 bases, with 7 bases between the two germline ends. This CDR3 spans 13 amino acids. The CDR3 loop reads CASSLDGGYEQYF. For the CDR3, the DNA is TGCGCCAGCAGCTTGGACGGGGGCTACGAGCAGTACTTC.

This clonotype was seen ten or more times. This chain joins TRBV4-1 and TRBJ2-7; D is undetermined. The CDR3 spans 15 residues. CDR1 and CDR2 (germline): MGHRA, YSYEKL. Trimming removed 4 bases at V and 0 bases at J, with 13 bases between. CDR3 region: CASSPGPVSSYEQYF. The CDR3 DNA sequence: TGCGCCAGCAGCCCAGGACCGGTGAGCTCCTACGAGCAGTACTTC.

The sample holds a few counts of this clonotype. The gene calls are TRBV2 and TRBJ2-1; TRBD2 matches 8 bases. Germline values: CDR1 SNHLY, CDR2 FYNNEI. J was trimmed by 6 bases and V by 4 bases; bases with no gene match: 8. This CDR3 is 15 amino acids long. For the CDR3, the DNA is TGTGCCAGCAGTGGGCCGGGACTAGGGACCAATGAGCAGTTCTTC. This translates into CASSGPGLGTNEQFF.

The rearrangement uses TRBV20-1 and TRBJ2-1; D uncertain. This CDR3 region has 13 residues. Germline-derived CDR1 and CDR2 are DFQATT and SNEGSKA (reference sequence). V was pared by 5 bases and J by 6 bases, with 14 bases between. CDR3 region: CSAADVQANEQFF. The DNA of the CDR3 is TGCAGTGCTGCGGACGTGCAGGCCAATGAGCAGTTCTTC.

The chain employs TRBV20-1 and TRBJ2-2; 7 nucleotides agree with TRBD1. The germline CDR1 and CDR2 sequences are DFQATT and SNEGSKA (reference sequence). Germline trimming cut 4 bases from V and 6 bases from J; bases unmatched to any gene: 5. This CDR3 contains 13 residues. This CDR3 is CSAKRQGPGELFF. The CDR3 DNA is TGCAGTGCTAAAAGACAGGGTCCCGGGGAGCTGTTTTTT.

This clonotype was counted between two and nine times. This chain joins TRBV19 and TRBJ2-7; maybe TRBD2 (5 bases). The germline V gene has CDR1 LNHDA and CDR2 SQIVND (reference sequence). V was pared by 4 bases and J by 0 bases, with 13 bases between. CDR3 length: 15 amino acids. In DNA, the CDR3 is TGTGCCAGTAGTACCTCCCGGGATCCCTCCTACGAGCAGTACTTC. The encoded protein is CASSTSRDPSYEQYF.

This clonotype occurred a few times. The chain links TRBV6-5 to TRBJ2-1, with TRBD1 matching 7 bases. The CDR3 is made up of 14 amino acids. Trimming took 2 bases from V and 4 from J; bases not matched to a gene: 2. Germline assignment: CDR1 MNHEY and CDR2 SVGAGI. The DNA of the CDR3 is TGTGCCAGCAGTTACCAGGGGGAGTACAATGAGCAGTTCTTC. Translation: CASSYQGEYNEQFF.

This chain joins TRBV24-1 and TRBJ1-5; 7 bases align to TRBD1. The CDR3 totals 14 residues. Germline V lookup: CDR1 KGHDR, CDR2 SFDVKD. Trimming took 11 bases from V and 4 from J; bases not matched to a gene: 10. The CDR3 nucleotides read TGTGCCATCGGTTCGGACAGGCAAAATCAGCCCCAGCATTTT. Translated, it gives CAIGSDRQNQPQHF.

The chain carries TRBV12-3 or TRBV12-4 and TRBJ2-4; D ambiguous. The CDR3 has 11 amino acids. Trimming cost V 4 bases and J 9 bases, with 7 bases left between them. Here the CDR3 reads CASSSPGIQYF. Written as DNA, the CDR3 is TGTGCCAGCAGTTCTCCTGGCATTCAGTACTTC.

This clonotype was observed once. A much larger clone sits a single nucleotide away, making a read error possible. V gene TRBV20-1 combines with J gene TRBJ2-7; 12 nucleotides agree with TRBD2. Unmatched junction bases numbered 5, after V lost 5 bases and J lost 0 bases. CDR1 is DFQATT, CDR2 SNEGSKA, per germline (reference sequence). The CDR3 is 15 amino acids. The DNA for the CDR3 is TGCAGTGCTGGGCTAGCGGGGGGGAGCTCCTACGAGCAGTACTTC. Translated, it gives CSAGLAGGSSYEQYF.

This clonotype was seen repeatedly, ten times or more. This sequence joins TRBV25-1 and TRBJ2-3, with unresolved D. With 1 base removed from V and 3 bases from J, the gap between germline ends came to 8 bases. From germline, CDR1 is MGHDK and CDR2 SYGVNS. This CDR3 has 14 amino acids. The CDR3 spells CASSESYGTDTQYF. In DNA form, the CDR3 reads TGTGCCAGCAGTGAATCGTACGGAACAGATACGCAGTATTTT.

The chain couples TRBV12-3 or TRBV12-4 to TRBJ1-2; weak D call: TRBD1 (6 bases). V gave up 7 bases and J gave up 8 bases, with 14 bases separating them. The length of the CDR3 is 12 residues. The CDR3 nucleotides read TGTGCCAGCATGGGGGGGGCTTGGGGCTACACCTTC. Translated: CASMGGAWGYTF.

A few counts support this clonotype. The genes are TRBV3-1 and TRBJ1-2, with 7 bases matching TRBD1. J was trimmed by 4 bases and V by 4 bases; bases with no gene match: 3. The CDR3 totals 13 residues. The V gene's germline CDR1 is LGHDT and CDR2 YNNKEL (reference sequence). The CDR3 nucleotides are TGTGCCAGCAGCCTGGGACAGTTCTATGGCTACACCTTC. Amino acids: CASSLGQFYGYTF.

The gene calls are TRBV6-2 or TRBV6-3 and TRBJ2-3, with D uncertain. Germline CDR1 is MNHEY and CDR2 is SVGEGT. V was shortened by 6 bases and J by 1 base, with 11 bases between the two germline ends. The CDR3 runs to 14 residues. CDR3 in amino acids: CASSPIGGTDTQYF. In DNA, the CDR3 is TGTGCCAGCAGCCCTATCGGCGGCACAGATACGCAGTATTTT.